This TCR beta chain was sequenced in a study of beta chain features in type 1 diabetes. This clone has more than one count but fewer than ten. Its antigen remains unknown. Of the isolated RNA, all was reverse transcribed, and so the sequenced material was expressed TCRB transcripts. TCRdb's table, derived via immunoSEQ multiplex PCR, lists solely in-frame clones and lacks some. The sample lists a few hundred thousand clones, approximately 13% seen once, with roughly 0.015% in the top ten. Study-level points and caveats: All four CD4+ subsets from Type 1 diabetes patients carried moderately but significantly shorter TCRB CDR3s. Naive, central memory and Treg TCRB repertoires appeared more alike in patients than in healthy donors. PCR, the amplification step, might favor shorter templates, equally in patients and controls.

Sorting with CD45RO/CCR7/CD25/CD127/CD95/CD27 yielded naive, central memory, regulatory and stem-like memory CD4+ cells. Over 95% purity was reached by all sorted populations. The receptor comes from a woman younger than 35 with type 1 diabetes. The specimen was naive CD4+ T cells from blood.

CDR3 nucleotide sequence: TGTGCCTGGGGGGACAGTCGAGAAAAACTGTTTTTT. Amino acid sequence: CAWGDSREKLFF. V gene TRBV30 combines with J gene TRBJ1-4; 7 bases map to TRBD1. There are 12 residues in the CDR3. Germline V gene sequence: CDR1 GTSNPN, CDR2 SVGIG (reference sequence). J lost 8 bases, V lost 5 bases, and 5 bases had no gene match.